These 5 T cell receptor beta chains originate from one sample sequenced in a study of CXCR3-negative and CXCR3-positive naive CD8 T cells. UMI-labeled TRB cDNA libraries were prepared by 5' RACE. TCRdb re-called the 5' RACE reads; every CDR3 protein appears as one record, without DNA. The sample holds over 35,000 distinct CDR3 sequences. The source material was naive CXCR3- CD8+ T cells from blood. Subset in this sample: CD45RO-CCR7+CD27+CD95- naive CD8+ T cells lacking CXCR3 (TNR3-). The receptor source for this set is a human donor in good health. Some clones in this sample may be carry-over from other donors' samples.

This chain uses TRBV4-1 with TRBJ2-3. Germline V gene data show CDR1 as MGHRA and CDR2 as YSYEKL. This CDR3 contains 14 residues. The CDR3 here is CASSQEPSTDTQYF.

The V gene is TRBV5-1, the J gene TRBJ2-1; TCRdb's D gene call, TRBD2, goes unchecked for lack of DNA. Per the germline V gene, CDR1 is SGHRS and CDR2 is YFSETQ. The CDR3 contains 17 residues. This CDR3 is CASSLGVAGVFYNEQFF.

J is TRBJ2-7 and V is TRBV7-6. The CDR3 extends over 13 amino acids. The germline V gene encodes CDR1 SGHVS and CDR2 FNYEAQ. The CDR3 is CASSSETFYEQYF.

The chain has TRBV15 and TRBJ2-7; the D call of TRBD1 rests on TCRdb alone, since no DNA is present to check it. Germline-derived CDR1 and CDR2 are LNHNV and YYDKDF (reference sequence). The CDR3 runs 12 residues. The CDR3 is CATGDTAYEQYF.

The chain combines TRBV20-1 with TRBJ1-5; TCRdb designates TRBD1, a call that cannot be tested without DNA. CDR1 is DFQATT and CDR2 is SNEGSKA in the germline V gene (reference sequence). This CDR3 is 15 amino acids long. The CDR3 loop reads CSARAGSGTNQPQHF.